This is a list of T cell receptor beta chains from one sample in a study of T cell responses to AZD1222 COVID-19 vaccine. TCRdb's copy holds only in-frame clones and misses some; the assay was immunoSEQ multiplex PCR. The top ten clones hold around 0.85% of a sample with 130,000 or so clones, 80% to 95% of them seen once. The source material was peripheral blood, sampled on day 0 of MenACWY control vaccination. These TCRs come from an adult in good health. CDR3s include the opening cysteine and the closing phenylalanine or tryptophan. The order of the fields is CDR3 length, D gene, clone size, J gene, V gene, CDR3 DNA, CDR3 protein. A D gene is named only where the DNA matches it firmly. A row's size may be missing; if present it is once, few, many or a size class.

15 | TRBD1 | NA | TRBJ1-2 | TRBV10-3 | TGTGCCATTAATCCCGGACAGGGGACGGTCTATGGCTACACCTTC | CAINPGQGTVYGYTF
15 | NA | NA | TRBJ1-5 | TRBV19 | TGTGCCAGTAGTATCCCCTTTCATAGCAATCAGCCCCAGCATTTT | CASSIPFHSNQPQHF
15 | NA | NA | TRBJ1-1 | TRBV4-1 | TGCGCCAGCAGCCAAGAGTTGTCTGGGTTCACTGAAGCTTTCTTT | CASSQELSGFTEAFF
13 | TRBD1 | NA | TRBJ1-5 | TRBV9 | TGTGCCAGCAGCCGGACAGGGGGACAGCCCCAGCATTTT | CASSRTGGQPQHF
14 | TRBD1 | NA | TRBJ1-1 | TRBV2 | TGTGCCAGCATGGAGGGGGCCGTGGGTACTGAAGCTTTCTTT | CASMEGAVGTEAFF
13 | NA | NA | TRBJ2-1 | TRBV19 | TGTGCCAGTAGTATAAGGCCCTACAATGAGCAGTTCTTC | CASSIRPYNEQFF
14 | NA | NA | TRBJ2-4 | TRBV11-2 | TGTGCCAGCACCCGGGGTTCAGCCAAAAACATTCAGTACTTC | CASTRGSAKNIQYF
15 | TRBD2 | NA | TRBJ2-7 | TRBV6-1 | TGTGCCAGCAGTGAAATCGGGGGAGGGCCCTACGAGCAGTACTTC | CASSEIGGGPYEQYF
16 | TRBD2 | NA | TRBJ2-7 | TRBV9 | TGTGCCAGCAGTCTTAGGACTAGCGGGTCCTTTTACGAGCAGTACTTC | CASSLRTSGSFYEQYF
16 | TRBD1 | NA | TRBJ1-6 | TRBV27 | TGTGCCAGCAGTTCCGACCTGACAGGGAGAGCATCACCCCTCCACTTT | CASSSDLTGRASPLHF
13 | NA | NA | TRBJ2-5 | TRBV6-6 | TGTGCCAGCAGAAAACCAGGGGGGGAGACCCAGTACTTC | CASRKPGGETQYF
16 | TRBD1 | NA | TRBJ1-1 | TRBV5-5 | TGTGCCAGCAGCCTCCGGACAGGGGGCTTAGACACTGAAGCTTTCTTT | CASSLRTGGLDTEAFF
13 | NA | few | TRBJ1-6 | TRBV11-2 | TGTGCCAGCAGCTTAGATCCGAATTCACCCCTCCACTTT | CASSLDPNSPLHF